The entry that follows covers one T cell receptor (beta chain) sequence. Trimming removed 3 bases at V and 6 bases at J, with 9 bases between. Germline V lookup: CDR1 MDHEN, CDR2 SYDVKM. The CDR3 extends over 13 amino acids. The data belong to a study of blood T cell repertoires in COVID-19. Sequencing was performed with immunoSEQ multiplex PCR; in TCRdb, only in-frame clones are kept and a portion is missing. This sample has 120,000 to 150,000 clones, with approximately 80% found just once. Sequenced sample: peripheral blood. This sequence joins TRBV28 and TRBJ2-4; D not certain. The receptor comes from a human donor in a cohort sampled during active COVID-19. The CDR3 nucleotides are TGTGCCAGCAGTTTGGAACAGTTAAACATTCAGTACTTC. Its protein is CASSLEQLNIQYF.